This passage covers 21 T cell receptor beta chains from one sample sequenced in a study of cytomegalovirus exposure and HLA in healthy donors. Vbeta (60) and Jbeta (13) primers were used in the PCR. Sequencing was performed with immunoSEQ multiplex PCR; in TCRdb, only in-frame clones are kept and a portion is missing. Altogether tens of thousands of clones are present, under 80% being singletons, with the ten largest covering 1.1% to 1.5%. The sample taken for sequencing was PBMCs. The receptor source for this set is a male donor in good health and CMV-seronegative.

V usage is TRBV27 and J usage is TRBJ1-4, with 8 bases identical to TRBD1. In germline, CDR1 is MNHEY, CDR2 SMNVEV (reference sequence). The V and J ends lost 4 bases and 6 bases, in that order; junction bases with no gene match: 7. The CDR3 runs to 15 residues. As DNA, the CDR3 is TGTGCCAGCAGTTCTCTCGGACAGGGTGATGAAAAACTGTTTTTT. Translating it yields CASSSLGQGDEKLFF.

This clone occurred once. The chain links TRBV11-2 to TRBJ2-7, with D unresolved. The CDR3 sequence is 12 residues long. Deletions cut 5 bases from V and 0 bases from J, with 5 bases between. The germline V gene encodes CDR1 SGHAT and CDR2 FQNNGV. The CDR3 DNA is TGTGCCAGCAGCCCTAGCTCCTACGAGCAGTACTTC. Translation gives CASSPSSYEQYF.

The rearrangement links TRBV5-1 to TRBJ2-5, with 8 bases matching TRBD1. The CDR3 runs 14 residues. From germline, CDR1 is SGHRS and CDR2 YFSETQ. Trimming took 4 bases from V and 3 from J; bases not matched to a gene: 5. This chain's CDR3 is CASSIGTGEETQYF. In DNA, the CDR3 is TGCGCCAGCAGCATCGGGACAGGCGAAGAGACCCAGTACTTC.

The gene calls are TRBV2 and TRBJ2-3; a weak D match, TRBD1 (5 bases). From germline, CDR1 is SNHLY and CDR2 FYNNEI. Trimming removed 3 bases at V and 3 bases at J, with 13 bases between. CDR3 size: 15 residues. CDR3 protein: CASSESGLGTDTQYF. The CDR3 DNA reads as TGTGCCAGCAGTGAGTCAGGGTTGGGGACAGATACGCAGTATTTT.

The CDR3 nucleotides are TGTGCCATCAGTGTCAGTGCAACTAATGAAAAACTGTTTTTT. Encoded protein: CAISVSATNEKLFF. The J gene is TRBJ1-4, the V gene TRBV10-3; D not certain. CDR3 length: 14 amino acids. Trimming took 4 bases from V and 0 from J, leaving 6 bases between them. The germline gives CDR1 ENHRY, CDR2 SYGVKD.

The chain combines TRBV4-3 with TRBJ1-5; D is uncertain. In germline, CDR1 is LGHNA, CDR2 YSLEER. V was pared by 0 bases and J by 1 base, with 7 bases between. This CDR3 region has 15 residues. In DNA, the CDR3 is TGCGCCAGCAGCCAAGAGCTCCGGAGCAATCAGCCCCAGCATTTT. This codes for CASSQELRSNQPQHF.

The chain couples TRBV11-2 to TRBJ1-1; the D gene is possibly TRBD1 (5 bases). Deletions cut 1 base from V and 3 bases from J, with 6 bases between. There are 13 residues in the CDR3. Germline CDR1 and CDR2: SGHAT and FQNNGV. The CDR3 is CASSLGDYTEAFF. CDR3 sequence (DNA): TGTGCCAGCAGCTTAGGGGACTACACTGAAGCTTTCTTT.

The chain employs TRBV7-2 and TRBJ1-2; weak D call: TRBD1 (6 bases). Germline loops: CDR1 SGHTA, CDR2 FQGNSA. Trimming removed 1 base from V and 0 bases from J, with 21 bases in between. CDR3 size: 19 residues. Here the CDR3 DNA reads TGTGCCAGCAGCTTAGTTGTATCCAGGGGTGGGCGATCTAACTATGGCTACACCTTC. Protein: CASSLVVSRGGRSNYGYTF.

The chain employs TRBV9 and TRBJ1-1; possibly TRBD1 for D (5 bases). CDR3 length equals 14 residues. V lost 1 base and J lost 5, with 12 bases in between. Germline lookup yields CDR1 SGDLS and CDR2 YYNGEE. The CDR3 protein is CASSVSSGGTEAFF. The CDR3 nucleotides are TGTGCCAGCAGCGTAAGCTCCGGGGGTACTGAAGCTTTCTTT.

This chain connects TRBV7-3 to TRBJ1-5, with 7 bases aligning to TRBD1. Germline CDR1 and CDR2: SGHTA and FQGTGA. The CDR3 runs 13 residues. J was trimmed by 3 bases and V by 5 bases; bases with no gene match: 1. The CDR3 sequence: CASSGTANQPQHF. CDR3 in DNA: TGTGCCAGCAGCGGGACAGCCAATCAGCCCCAGCATTTT.

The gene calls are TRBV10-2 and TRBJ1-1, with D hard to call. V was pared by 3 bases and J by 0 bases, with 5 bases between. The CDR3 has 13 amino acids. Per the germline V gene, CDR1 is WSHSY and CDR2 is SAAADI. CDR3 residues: CASSESVNTEAFF. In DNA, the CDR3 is TGCGCCAGCAGTGAATCCGTGAACACTGAAGCTTTCTTT.

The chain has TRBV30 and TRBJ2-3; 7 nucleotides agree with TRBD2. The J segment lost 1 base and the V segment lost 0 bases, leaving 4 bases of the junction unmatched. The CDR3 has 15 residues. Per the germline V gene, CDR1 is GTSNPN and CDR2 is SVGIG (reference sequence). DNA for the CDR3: TGTGCCTGGAGTGTCGGCGGGGGACGCACAGATACGCAGTATTTT. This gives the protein CAWSVGGGRTDTQYF.

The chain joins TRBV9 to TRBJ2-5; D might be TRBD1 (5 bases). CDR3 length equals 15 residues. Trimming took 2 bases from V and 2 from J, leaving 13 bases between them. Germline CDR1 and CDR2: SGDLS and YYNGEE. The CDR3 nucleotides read TGTGCCAGCAGCGTTCAAGGGGTACCTCAAGAGACCCAGTACTTC. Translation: CASSVQGVPQETQYF.

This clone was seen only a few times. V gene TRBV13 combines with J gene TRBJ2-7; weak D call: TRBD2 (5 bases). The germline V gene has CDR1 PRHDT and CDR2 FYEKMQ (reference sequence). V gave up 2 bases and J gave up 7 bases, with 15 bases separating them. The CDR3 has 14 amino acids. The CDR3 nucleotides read TGTGCCAGCAGCTTATTAGTCTCGCGAGGGGAGCAGTACTTC. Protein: CASSLLVSRGEQYF.

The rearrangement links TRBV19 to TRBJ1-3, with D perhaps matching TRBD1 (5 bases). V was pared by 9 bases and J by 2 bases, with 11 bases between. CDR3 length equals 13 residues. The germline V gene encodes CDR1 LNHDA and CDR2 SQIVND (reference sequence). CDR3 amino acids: CASKVGPGNTIYF. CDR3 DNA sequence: TGTGCCAGCAAAGTGGGGCCTGGAAACACCATATATTTT.

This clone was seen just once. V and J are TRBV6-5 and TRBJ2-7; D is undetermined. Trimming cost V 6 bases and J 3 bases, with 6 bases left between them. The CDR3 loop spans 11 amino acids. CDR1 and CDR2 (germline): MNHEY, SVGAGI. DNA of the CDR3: TGTGCCAGCAGGAGCTACTACGAGCAGTACTTC. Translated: CASRSYYEQYF.

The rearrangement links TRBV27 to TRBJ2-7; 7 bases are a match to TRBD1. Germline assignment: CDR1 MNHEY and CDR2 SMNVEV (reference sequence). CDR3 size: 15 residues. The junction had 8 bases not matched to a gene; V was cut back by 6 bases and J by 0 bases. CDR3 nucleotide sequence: TGTGCCAGCAGAAGGTCCGGGACAGACTCCTACGAGCAGTACTTC. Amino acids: CASRRSGTDSYEQYF.

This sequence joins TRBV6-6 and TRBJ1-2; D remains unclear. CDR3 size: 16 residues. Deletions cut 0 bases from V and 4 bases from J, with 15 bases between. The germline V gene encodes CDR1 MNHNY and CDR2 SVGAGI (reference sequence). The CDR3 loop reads CASSYSLMTGSYGYTF. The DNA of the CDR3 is TGTGCCAGCAGTTACTCTCTAATGACGGGATCCTATGGCTACACCTTC.

The CDR3 DNA reads TGCGCCAGCAGCCAAGATATCATGGGACAGGGTTTTTGGAATGAGCAGTTCTTC. Translated: CASSQDIMGQGFWNEQFF. This chain connects TRBV4-1 to TRBJ2-1; 9 bases map to TRBD1. CDR1 and CDR2 (germline): MGHRA, YSYEKL. The CDR3 is 18 amino acids. Unmatched junction bases numbered 13, after V lost 0 bases and J lost 7 bases.

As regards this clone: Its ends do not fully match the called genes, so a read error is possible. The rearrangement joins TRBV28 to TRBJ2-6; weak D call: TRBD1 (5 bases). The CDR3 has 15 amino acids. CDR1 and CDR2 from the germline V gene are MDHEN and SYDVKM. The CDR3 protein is CASSPPAAGANGLTF. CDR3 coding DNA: TGTGCCAGCAGTCCTCCAGCCGCTGGGGCCAACGGCCTGACTTTC.

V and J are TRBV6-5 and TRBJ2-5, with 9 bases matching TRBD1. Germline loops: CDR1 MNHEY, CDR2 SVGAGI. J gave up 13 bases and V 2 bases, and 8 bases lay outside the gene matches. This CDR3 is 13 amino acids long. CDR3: CASSYGGRDRVYF. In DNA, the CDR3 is TGTGCCAGCAGTTACGGGGGGCGGGACAGGGTGTACTTC.